This TCR beta chain was observed in a study of blood T cells in healthy people across ages. Primed by a sample-barcoded 5' primer and a J-beta primer mix, a second PCR proceeded for roughly 7 to 11 cycles. One entry per CDR3 protein results from TCRdb running MiXCR on the 5' RACE reads. The table has approximately 1,000,000 distinct CDR3 sequences, 35% to 50% seen once. The receptor comes from a woman aged 60-70 years in good health. Sample: blood.

In nucleotides, the CDR3 is TGCAGTGCTAGAAAACGAGGGGATAACAATCAGCCCCAGCATTTT. Its protein product is CSARKRGDNNQPQHF. The rearrangement links TRBV20-1 to TRBJ1-5; D possibly corresponds to TRBD1 (5 bases). Trimming shortened V by 2 bases and J by 3 bases, and 14 bases separated the two germline ends. Germline values: CDR1 DFQATT, CDR2 SNEGSKA (reference sequence). This CDR3 region has 15 residues.